This T cell receptor beta chain comes out of a study of cytomegalovirus exposure and HLA in healthy donors. Broader study findings: The number of N-insertions in an Asian-associated ancestry cluster was reportedly below the roughly 670-donor mean in a later analysis. The study flagged approximately 180 TCR beta chains as cytomegalovirus-associated.

Deletions cut 3 bases from V and 0 bases from J, with 5 bases between. This CDR3 contains 13 residues. Germline V gene lookup returns CDR1 SGHNT and CDR2 YENEEA. Primers: 60 Vbeta forward and 13 Jbeta reverse. How the authors handled the data: A later analysis tallied about 80 million unique TCR beta chains, about 11 million of them shared. Generated by immunoSEQ multiplex PCR, the TCRdb table keeps only in-frame clones and is missing some. V, J and clone size were drawn from that table, and D and trimming were deduced from the DNA. The sample shows 150,000 to 180,000 clones, roughly 80% of them seen only once. Remarks on this clone: Its antigen is unknown.

The specimen was PBMCs. The V call is TRBV11-3, the J call TRBJ1-1; tentative D call: TRBD1 (5 bases). This TCR was sampled from a woman in her thirties or forties in good health and CMV-seronegative. The CDR3 is CASSLTVNTEAFF. The DNA for the CDR3 is TGTGCCAGCAGCTTGACAGTGAACACTGAAGCTTTCTTT.